The sequence of this TCR beta chain was determined in a study of blood T cells in healthy people across ages. The germline V gene encodes CDR1 SQVTM and CDR2 ANQGSEA. V dropped 4 bases and J dropped 4 bases, with 18 bases sitting between them. The CDR3 contains 15 residues. Combining a sample-barcoded 5' primer with a J-beta primer mix, a second PCR ran for roughly 7 to 12 cycles. TCRdb re-called the 5' RACE reads with MiXCR, one entry per CDR3 protein. The sample lists 800,000 or so distinct CDR3 sequences; about 46% were seen once. The chain couples TRBV29-1 to TRBJ2-3; D perhaps matches TRBD1 (7 bases). Sequencing was performed on blood. The sequence was collected from a man older than 75 in good health. CDR3 nucleotides: TGCAGCGTTGCCCACCAGGGGGGCTTCTCAGATACGCAGTATTTT. Translation gives CSVAHQGGFSDTQYF.